These 25 T cell receptor beta chains came from one sample sequenced in a study of blood T cell repertoires in COVID-19. Data came from immunoSEQ multiplex PCR; TCRdb stores just in-frame clones and leaves some out. The table has 150,000 to 200,000 clones, over 65% seen once. Input material: peripheral blood. Receptor source: a man between 60 and 75 years old with acute or convalescent COVID-19.

The chain joins TRBV7-2 to TRBJ2-2; tentative D call: TRBD2 (6 bases). This CDR3 contains 16 residues. Germline CDR1 reads SGHTA; CDR2 reads FQGNSA. With 1 base removed from V and 6 bases from J, the gap between germline ends came to 15 bases. The CDR3 here is CASSLVGGADAGELFF. Here the CDR3 DNA reads TGTGCCAGCAGCTTAGTTGGAGGGGCAGACGCCGGGGAGCTGTTTTTT.

V is TRBV6-1 and J is TRBJ1-2; D not resolved. The CDR3 length is 12 residues. Trimming took 0 bases from V and 12 from J, leaving 11 bases between them. Germline CDR1 reads MNHNS; CDR2 reads SASEGT. The chain's CDR3 is CASSEAHSYDTF. The CDR3, as DNA: TGTGCCAGCAGTGAAGCACATTCGTATGACACCTTC.

The chain carries TRBV4-1 and TRBJ1-1; the D is unclear. Germline-derived CDR1 and CDR2 are MGHRA and YSYEKL. The CDR3 is 15 amino acids. The germline V and J ends were trimmed by 6 bases and 3 bases, with 17 bases remaining between them. This CDR3 reads CASSHPSTRDTEAFF. In nucleotides, the CDR3 is TGCGCCAGCAGTCACCCCTCGACTAGGGACACTGAAGCTTTCTTT.

V gene TRBV27 combines with J gene TRBJ2-2; 7 positions match TRBD1. CDR3 length: 15 residues. Germline CDR1 and CDR2: MNHEY and SMNVEV (reference sequence). The ends lost 5 bases at V and 6 bases at J; junction bases unmatched: 9. This CDR3 reads CASSPDRVGAGELFF. CDR3 nucleotides: TGTGCCAGCAGTCCAGACAGGGTAGGGGCCGGGGAGCTGTTTTTT.

This clone was observed a few times. The V call is TRBV7-3, the J call TRBJ1-1; 7 bases are shared with TRBD1. The CDR3 sequence is 13 residues long. J gave up 6 bases and V 4 bases, and 5 bases lay outside the gene matches. Germline lookup yields CDR1 SGHTA and CDR2 FQGTGA. The DNA of the CDR3 is TGTGCCAGCAGCTCTACCACAGGGGCTGAAGCTTTCTTT. Translated: CASSSTTGAEAFF. Full variable domain (missing parts from reference TRBV7-3 and TRBJ1-1): GAGVSQTPSNKVTEKGKYVELRCDPISGHTALYWYRQSLGQGPEFLIYFQGTGAADDSGLPNDRFFAVRPEGSVSTLKIQRTERGDSAVYLCASSSTTGAEAFFGQGTRLTVV.

The J gene is TRBJ2-1, the V gene TRBV4-3; the D gene is possibly TRBD2 (6 bases). The CDR3 extends over 13 amino acids. CDR1 LGHNA and CDR2 YSLEER come from the germline V gene. The germline V and J ends were trimmed by 4 bases and 7 bases, with 11 bases remaining between them. The DNA for the CDR3 is TGCGCCAGCAGCCTGGGACGGGGGAATGAGCAGTTCTTC. Translation gives CASSLGRGNEQFF.

The chain is built from TRBV5-1 and TRBJ1-5, with 7 positions matching TRBD1. This CDR3 has 17 residues. Losses at the gene ends were 1 base for V and 1 base for J; bases not matched to a gene: 8. Germline V gene data show CDR1 as SGHRS and CDR2 as YFSETQ. The CDR3 DNA reads as TGCGCCAGCAGCTTGAGCCCTATACAGGGGAGCAATCAGCCCCAGCATTTT. Translating it yields CASSLSPIQGSNQPQHF.

Worth noting for this clone: The same CDR3 is also encoded by other DNA sequences in this sample. The V and J genes are TRBV9 and TRBJ2-5; D is perhaps TRBD1 (6 bases). There are 14 residues in the CDR3. V was pared by 0 bases and J by 5 bases, with 11 bases between. Germline V gene sequence: CDR1 SGDLS, CDR2 YYNGEE. The CDR3 coding sequence is TGTGCCAGCAGCGTAGGAGGGGGAAGGGAGACCCAGTACTTC. Its translation is CASSVGGGRETQYF. The whole variable domain, filled in from reference TRBV9 and TRBJ2-5, reads DSGVTQTPKHLITATGQRVTLRCSPRSGDLSVYWYQQSLDQGLQFLIQYYNGEERAKGNILERFSAQQFPDLHSELNLSSLELGDSALYFCASSVGGGRETQYFGPGTRLLVL.

The chain has TRBV6-5 and TRBJ1-1, with 8 bases aligning to TRBD1. The CDR3 spans 13 residues. CDR1 MNHEY and CDR2 SVGAGI come from the germline V gene. The J segment lost 4 bases and the V segment lost 8 bases, leaving 6 bases of the junction unmatched. CDR3 nucleotide sequence: TGTGCCAGCTTACCGACAGGGGTCACTGAAGCTTTCTTT. Translation gives CASLPTGVTEAFF.

The sample holds one count of this clone. Other DNA sequences in the sample encode the same CDR3. The gene calls are TRBV5-1 and TRBJ1-4; 9 bases align to TRBD1. V was clipped by 2 bases and J by 6 bases; unmatched bases: 2. Germline assignment: CDR1 SGHRS and CDR2 YFSETQ. The CDR3 covers 14 residues. CDR3 bases: TGCGCCAGCAGCTTAACAGGGGGCGATGAAAAACTGTTTTTT. The encoded protein is CASSLTGGDEKLFF.

The chain recombines TRBV10-3 with TRBJ2-3, with 9 bases that match TRBD1. V shed 7 bases, J shed 5 bases, and the junction held 4 bases outside the gene matches. The CDR3 loop spans 13 amino acids. Germline V gene data show CDR1 as ENHRY and CDR2 as SYGVKD. The DNA for the CDR3 is TGTGCCATCAACGACAGGGGGGAAGATACGCAGTATTTT. This sequence encodes CAINDRGEDTQYF.

The chain has TRBV2 and TRBJ2-6; perhaps TRBD2 as D (5 bases). In germline, CDR1 is SNHLY, CDR2 FYNNEI. Trimming took 7 bases from V and 0 from J, leaving 13 bases between them. This CDR3 contains 16 residues. The CDR3 nucleotides read TGTGCCAGCACCGGACTTAAGTCCTCTGGGGCCAACGTCCTGACTTTC. Translation gives CASTGLKSSGANVLTF.

This clone was detected a few times. V and J are TRBV19 and TRBJ1-1; tentatively, D is TRBD1 (6 bases). V lost 6 bases, J lost 1 base, and 15 bases lay in between. Germline V CDR1 and CDR2: LNHDA, SQIVND (reference sequence). The CDR3 is 15 residues long. CDR3 nucleotide sequence: TGTGCCAGTAGCCGTCACAGGGTCCGGAACACTGAAGCTTTCTTT. Its translation: CASSRHRVRNTEAFF.

V and J are TRBV30 and TRBJ1-1; D remains ambiguous. The length of the CDR3 is 13 residues. Deletions cut 5 bases from V and 0 bases from J, with 10 bases between. Germline V CDR1 and CDR2: GTSNPN, SVGIG (reference sequence). CDR3 sequence: CAWEQFMNTEAFF. CDR3 bases: TGTGCCTGGGAACAGTTCATGAACACTGAAGCTTTCTTT.

The chain links TRBV29-1 to TRBJ1-1, with D possibly being TRBD1 (6 bases). The CDR3 is 13 residues long. With 7 bases removed from V and 1 base from J, the gap between germline ends came to 13 bases. The germline CDR1 and CDR2 sequences are SQVTM and ANQGSEA. The chain's CDR3 is CSGTDRRNTEAFF. As DNA, the CDR3 is TGCAGCGGTACGGACAGACGGAACACTGAAGCTTTCTTT. Filled out from reference TRBV29-1 and TRBJ1-1, the complete variable domain reads SAVISQKPSRDICQRGTSLTIQCQVDSQVTMMFWYRQQPGQSLTLIATANQGSEATYESGFVIDKFPISRPNLTFSTLTVSNMSPEDSSIYLCSGTDRRNTEAFFGQGTRLTVV.

The chain has TRBV4-3 and TRBJ1-2; 10 bases fit TRBD1. J gave up 5 bases and V 4 bases, and 7 bases lay outside the gene matches. Germline CDR1 reads LGHNA; CDR2 reads YSLEER. This CDR3 has 15 amino acids. DNA of the CDR3: TGCGCCAGCAGCCCAGGACAGGGGGTCGGTTATGGCTACACCTTC. It specifies CASSPGQGVGYGYTF.

The chain couples TRBV7-3 to TRBJ2-5; 8 positions agree with TRBD2. Germline V gives CDR1 SGHTA, CDR2 FQGTGA. With V trimmed by 4 bases and J by 0 bases, 4 bases remained unmatched. The CDR3 has 15 amino acids. CDR3: CASSSTSGHQETQYF. The DNA of the CDR3 is TGTGCCAGCAGCTCCACTAGCGGCCACCAAGAGACCCAGTACTTC.

The V gene is TRBV4-3, the J gene TRBJ2-2; D uncertain. Germline V lookup: CDR1 LGHNA, CDR2 YSLEER. There are 17 residues in the CDR3. With 0 bases removed from V and 0 bases from J, the gap between germline ends came to 11 bases. This CDR3 reads CASSQDSRLSNTGELFF. CDR3 nucleotide sequence: TGCGCCAGCAGCCAAGATTCGAGACTCTCGAACACCGGGGAGCTGTTTTTT.

V usage is TRBV29-1 and J usage is TRBJ2-7, with 14 bases fitting TRBD2. The CDR3 runs to 15 residues. Germline V gives CDR1 SQVTM, CDR2 ANQGSEA. After removal of 0 bases from V and 3 bases from J, the junction contained 1 base not matched to a gene. CDR3 bases: TGCAGCGTTGAAGAGACTAGCGGGGGGGACTACGAGCAGTACTTC. Protein product: CSVEETSGGDYEQYF.

V is TRBV9 and J is TRBJ1-2, with D perhaps TRBD1 (5 bases). Germline values: CDR1 SGDLS, CDR2 YYNGEE. The CDR3 is 14 residues long. V was shortened by 0 bases and J by 8 bases, with 14 bases between the two germline ends. The CDR3 region has the DNA TGTGCCAGCAGCGTAGATGCGGGGCGAATGGGCTACACCTTC. Translated: CASSVDAGRMGYTF.

The chain employs TRBV24-1 and TRBJ2-3; no clear D gene. Trimming cost V 3 bases and J 1 base, with 37 bases left between them. Germline lookup yields CDR1 KGHDR and CDR2 SFDVKD. The CDR3 is 24 residues long. The CDR3 spells CATSDLDPRLDVRSRVWGTDTQYF. CDR3 DNA sequence: TGTGCCACCAGTGATCTAGACCCTAGACTCGATGTCCGTTCACGGGTCTGGGGCACAGATACGCAGTATTTT.

The chain uses TRBV5-1 and TRBJ2-7, with 7 bases that match TRBD1. Per germline, CDR1 SGHRS and CDR2 YFSETQ. CDR3 size: 14 residues. The trim removed 4 bases at V and 2 bases at J, leaving 6 bases unmatched. This chain's CDR3 is CASSKGTEAYEQYF. Here the CDR3 DNA reads TGCGCCAGCAGCAAAGGGACAGAAGCCTACGAGCAGTACTTC.

The rearrangement joins TRBV11-3 to TRBJ2-3; 8 positions match TRBD1. V was clipped by 5 bases and J by 3 bases; unmatched bases: 10. Germline CDR1 reads SGHNT; CDR2 reads YENEEA. CDR3 length equals 16 residues. The CDR3 loop is CASSVTGENGTDTQYF. The CDR3 bases are TGTGCCAGCAGCGTGACAGGGGAAAATGGAACAGATACGCAGTATTTT.

The chain couples TRBV9 to TRBJ2-3, with 12 positions matching TRBD2. The length of the CDR3 is 17 residues. CDR1 and CDR2 from the germline V gene are SGDLS and YYNGEE. The ends lost 4 bases at V and 3 bases at J; junction bases unmatched: 9. The CDR3 nucleotides read TGTGCCAGCAGCTCCCGGACTAGCGGGGTATTAACAGATACGCAGTATTTT. This sequence encodes CASSSRTSGVLTDTQYF.

This chain joins TRBV30 and TRBJ2-1; D perhaps matches TRBD2 (5 bases). The CDR3 sequence is 14 residues long. V lost 0 bases to trimming and J lost 2 bases, with 8 bases between them. Germline V gene lookup returns CDR1 GTSNPN and CDR2 SVGIG (reference sequence). This chain's CDR3 is CAWSVGSPYNEQFF. The CDR3 DNA reads as TGTGCCTGGAGTGTTGGGAGTCCCTACAATGAGCAGTTCTTC.